Presented here are 28 T cell receptor beta chains from one specimen sequenced in a study of T-cell memory formation after mild COVID-19. A single record per CDR3 protein comes from TCRdb applying MiXCR to the 5' RACE reads. The sample records about 270,000 distinct CDR3 sequences, about 16% being singletons. The sample was PBMCs or a T cell subset sorted from them (not recorded which). The receptor set was obtained from a man younger than 30 who had mild COVID-19 (a few samples of this study predate the infection). Cell type and time point are not known.

The sample holds a few counts of this clonotype. The V call is TRBV5-1, the J call TRBJ1-5, with TRBD1 matching over 9 bases. CDR3 size: 14 residues. The V gene end was trimmed by 4 bases and the J gene end by 7 bases; junction bases not matched to a gene: 6. CDR1 and CDR2 (germline): SGHRS, YFSETQ. CDR3 nucleotides: TGCGCCAGCAGCCCGGGACAGGGCGAACAGCCCCAGCATTTT. It translates to CASSPGQGEQPQHF.

V and J are TRBV9 and TRBJ1-4; D is perhaps TRBD1 (6 bases). The V end was cut by 3 bases, the J end by 8 bases, with 14 bases between. The CDR3 loop spans 14 amino acids. The germline V gene has CDR1 SGDLS and CDR2 YYNGEE. CDR3 sequence: CASSATGIDEKLFF. The CDR3 coding sequence is TGTGCCAGCAGCGCCACAGGGATTGACGAAAAACTGTTTTTT.

This clonotype was counted ten times or more. The chain is built from TRBV7-9 and TRBJ1-4, with D unresolved. The length of the CDR3 is 14 residues. Germline V gene sequence: CDR1 SEHNR, CDR2 FQNEAQ (reference sequence). The germline V and J ends were trimmed by 1 base and 8 bases, with 11 bases remaining between them. The CDR3 DNA is TGTGCCAGCAGCTTAGTGGCGGGGAAAGAAAAACTGTTTTTT. The encoded protein is CASSLVAGKEKLFF.

This clonotype has a count of ten or more. V and J are TRBV12-3 or TRBV12-4 and TRBJ2-1, with TRBD1 matching over 7 bases. V shed 5 bases, J shed 9 bases, and the junction held 10 bases outside the gene matches. The CDR3 spans 14 residues. CDR3 sequence (DNA): TGTGCCAGCAGTAGTACACGGAAGGGGGCTGAGCAGTTCTTC. It specifies CASSSTRKGAEQFF.

The chain couples TRBV4-3 to TRBJ1-5; 10 nucleotides line up with TRBD1. V was pared by 4 bases and J by 3 bases, with 3 bases of the junction left unmatched. The germline gives CDR1 LGHNA, CDR2 YSLEER. The CDR3 loop spans 15 amino acids. The CDR3 sequence is CASSLTGGPNQPQHF. CDR3 in DNA: TGCGCCAGCAGCCTGACAGGGGGCCCCAATCAGCCCCAGCATTTT.

This rearrangement joins TRBV20-1 to TRBJ1-1; 7 nucleotides align to TRBD1. The CDR3 totals 17 residues. The germline V gene has CDR1 DFQATT and CDR2 SNEGSKA (reference sequence). The J segment lost 4 bases and the V segment lost 2 bases, leaving 16 bases of the junction unmatched. Here the CDR3 reads CSARPPWAGTVFTEAFF. The DNA for the CDR3 is TGCAGTGCTAGACCCCCGTGGGCGGGGACAGTATTCACTGAAGCTTTCTTT.

V usage is TRBV7-6 and J usage is TRBJ1-1, with no clear D. The CDR3 length is 13 residues. Germline CDR1 is SGHVS and CDR2 is FNYEAQ. Trimming cost V 0 bases and J 4 bases, with 6 bases left between them. The CDR3 DNA is TGTGCCAGCAGCTTAGCGCTGGCCACTGAAGCTTTCTTT. Protein sequence: CASSLALATEAFF.

The V and J genes are TRBV5-1 and TRBJ1-5; no clear D. Germline CDR1 is SGHRS and CDR2 is YFSETQ. This CDR3 spans 13 amino acids. V was shortened by 4 bases and J by 3 bases, with 8 bases between the two germline ends. In nucleotides, the CDR3 is TGCGCCAGCAGCCCGGACTTCAATCAGCCCCAGCATTTT. Its protein is CASSPDFNQPQHF.

This sequence joins TRBV7-6 and TRBJ1-1, with a possible D match to TRBD1 (6 bases). Trimming removed 5 bases from V and 6 bases from J, with 16 bases in between. Germline CDR1 and CDR2: SGHVS and FNYEAQ. This CDR3 comprises 14 residues. The CDR3 region has the DNA TGTGCCAGCAGCGGGGGAGAGGGGGGCCCTGAAGCTTTCTTT. This codes for CASSGGEGGPEAFF. Full variable domain (remainder filled in from reference TRBV7-6 and TRBJ1-1): GAGVSQSPRYKVTKRGQDVALRCDPISGHVSLYWYRQALGQGPEFLTYFNYEAQQDKSGLPNDRFSAERPEGSISTLTIQRTEQRDSAMYRCASSGGEGGPEAFFGQGTRLTVV.

V gene TRBV2 combines with J gene TRBJ2-2; D call uncertain. V gave up 10 bases and J gave up 1 base, with 16 bases separating them. Germline CDR1 SNHLY, CDR2 FYNNEI. CDR3 size: 15 residues. For the CDR3, the DNA is TGTGCCACCACTGGCCTCTCCCAGAACACCGGGGAGCTGTTTTTT. This encodes CATTGLSQNTGELFF.

In this sample, this clonotype turned up a few times. This sequence joins TRBV5-1 and TRBJ1-1; no clear D. Germline-derived CDR1 and CDR2 are SGHRS and YFSETQ. The CDR3 spans 14 residues. With 4 bases removed from V and 1 base from J, the gap between germline ends came to 11 bases. CDR3 DNA sequence: TGCGCCAGCAGCCCTATTGGAGCGAACACTGAAGCTTTCTTT. It translates to CASSPIGANTEAFF.

V usage is TRBV19 and J usage is TRBJ2-7, with unresolved D. The CDR3 runs to 15 residues. Germline CDR1 and CDR2: LNHDA and SQIVND (reference sequence). V lost 1 base and J 1 base, leaving 11 bases between the germline ends. The CDR3 DNA reads as TGTGCCAGTAGTATAGGAGGCGGCAGATCCTACGAGCAGTACTTC. This codes for CASSIGGGRSYEQYF.

This clonotype came up many times. The V gene is TRBV6-5, the J gene TRBJ2-5; the D call may be TRBD1 or TRBD2 (5 bases each). V was cut by 6 bases and J by 2 bases, with 10 bases left in between. The CDR3 runs to 13 residues. In germline, CDR1 is MNHEY, CDR2 SVGAGI. The CDR3 DNA sequence: TGTGCCAGCAGACCGGGACCTCAAGAGACCCAGTACTTC. As protein: CASRPGPQETQYF.

This clonotype was picked up a small number of times. The CDR3, as DNA: TGTGCCAGCAGAGACTATGGCTACACCTTC. Its protein product is CASRDYGYTF. The rearrangement uses TRBV6-6 and TRBJ1-2; D not resolved. Trimming left V 6 bases short and J 3 bases short, with 2 bases between. The CDR3 is made up of 10 amino acids. Germline values: CDR1 MNHNY, CDR2 SVGAGI (reference sequence).

This clonotype appeared many times. The chain couples TRBV7-3 to TRBJ2-1; D not resolved. With 5 bases removed from V and 12 bases from J, the gap between germline ends came to 23 bases. The CDR3 runs 15 residues. Germline assignment: CDR1 SGHTA and CDR2 FQGTGA. Here the CDR3 DNA reads TGTGCCAGCAGCCCGGGCGCAGGATCCCAGAACCCGCAGTTCTTC. It encodes CASSPGAGSQNPQFF.

The chain links TRBV6-2 or TRBV6-3 to TRBJ2-7; D tentatively reads TRBD1 or TRBD2 (5 bases each). Germline-derived CDR1 and CDR2 are MNHEY and SVGEGT. The germline V and J ends were trimmed by 8 bases and 3 bases, with 17 bases remaining between them. There are 14 residues in the CDR3. The CDR3 spells CASVRGASFYEQYV. DNA of the CDR3: TGTGCCAGCGTCCGGGGCGCCTCTTTCTACGAGCAGTACGTC.

This clonotype was seen once. The J gene is TRBJ2-7, the V gene TRBV18, with a weak D call TRBD1 (6 bases). V lost 0 bases, J lost 5 bases, and 8 bases lay in between. Germline V CDR1 and CDR2: KGHSH, LQKENI. The CDR3 length is 13 residues. CDR3 sequence: CASSPPGADEQYF. The CDR3 DNA reads as TGTGCCAGCTCACCACCGGGGGCCGACGAGCAGTACTTC.

This clonotype is labeled as medium-sized. The rearrangement links TRBV5-1 to TRBJ2-7, with D unresolved. The CDR3 runs 14 residues. Germline CDR1 SGHRS, CDR2 YFSETQ. Trimming took 1 base from V and 3 from J, leaving 11 bases between them. The CDR3 spells CASSLPSSGYEQYF. Written as DNA, the CDR3 is TGCGCCAGCAGCTTGCCCTCGTCCGGCTACGAGCAGTACTTC. The whole variable domain, filled in from reference TRBV5-1 and TRBJ2-7, reads KAGVTQTPRYLIKTRGQQVTLSCSPISGHRSVSWYQQTPGQGLQFLFEYFSETQRNKGNFPGRFSGRQFSNSRSEMNVSTLELGDSALYLCASSLPSSGYEQYFGPGTRLTVT.

The V call is TRBV20-1, the J call TRBJ1-2, with a tentative D call TRBD1 (5 bases). This CDR3 region has 15 residues. Germline CDR1 is DFQATT and CDR2 is SNEGSKA (reference sequence). The germline V and J ends were trimmed by 1 base and 0 bases, with 12 bases remaining between them. The CDR3 here is CSARVSGVANYGYTF. CDR3 bases: TGCAGTGCTAGAGTATCGGGGGTAGCTAACTATGGCTACACCTTC.

This clonotype was counted a few times. J is TRBJ2-7 and V is TRBV6-5; 10 nucleotides agree with TRBD1. This CDR3 is built from 15 residues. CDR1 MNHEY and CDR2 SVGAGI come from the germline V gene. Trimming took 6 bases from V and 5 from J; bases not matched to a gene: 10. The CDR3, as DNA: TGTGCCAGCAGCCTTAAGGGACAGGGGCTCCACGAGCAGTACGTC. It translates to CASSLKGQGLHEQYV.

In its sample, this clonotype was seen a few times. The gene calls are TRBV7-2 and TRBJ2-7; 10 bases are shared with TRBD1. The CDR3 has 16 residues. Germline-derived CDR1 and CDR2 are SGHTA and FQGNSA. Unmatched junction bases numbered 8, after V lost 4 bases and J lost 2 bases. CDR3 nucleotide sequence: TGTGCCAGCAGCTCAGACCGGGACAGGGGCCCCTACGAGCAGTACTTC. Translation gives CASSSDRDRGPYEQYF.

This clonotype was found a few times. This rearrangement joins TRBV7-2 to TRBJ1-2, with D perhaps TRBD1 (6 bases). Germline CDR1 and CDR2: SGHTA and FQGNSA. There are 13 residues in the CDR3. Between the trimmed V and J ends, which lost 9 bases and 10 bases, there was a span of 21 bases. CDR3 nucleotides: TGTGCCAGTTCGGCCAGGGGTATCGCAGTCTACACCTTC. Protein: CASSARGIAVYTF.

The rearrangement links TRBV20-1 to TRBJ2-3, with D unclear. The V gene's germline CDR1 is DFQATT and CDR2 SNEGSKA (reference sequence). V shed 5 bases and J shed 0 bases, with 9 bases lying between them. CDR3 length: 13 amino acids. The CDR3 DNA reads as TGCAGTGCTGCCAAGGGTAGCACAGATACGCAGTATTTT. This encodes CSAAKGSTDTQYF.

This clonotype was counted a few times. J is TRBJ2-2 and V is TRBV24-1; D is unclear. The CDR3 runs to 13 residues. Per germline, CDR1 KGHDR and CDR2 SFDVKD. Trimming removed 5 bases from V and 0 bases from J, with 3 bases in between. The CDR3: CATSGSNTGELFF. For the CDR3, the DNA is TGTGCCACCAGTGGATCGAACACCGGGGAGCTGTTTTTT.

This rearrangement joins TRBV20-1 to TRBJ1-1; 8 nucleotides match TRBD1. Germline values: CDR1 DFQATT, CDR2 SNEGSKA (reference sequence). The V segment lost 5 bases and the J segment 6 bases; nucleotides outside the gene matches: 8. The CDR3 is made up of 13 amino acids. The DNA for the CDR3 is TGCAGTGCTCCTGACAGGGGTCGGCCTGAAGCTTTCTTT. This codes for CSAPDRGRPEAFF.

In its sample, this clonotype was seen a few times. The chain employs TRBV6-1 and TRBJ1-6, with a weak D call TRBD1 (5 bases). Trimming left V 6 bases short and J 4 bases short, with 7 bases between. CDR1 MNHNS and CDR2 SASEGT come from the germline V gene. This CDR3 is built from 13 residues. The CDR3 DNA follows: TGTGCCAGCAGACAGGTTTATAATTCACCCCTCCACTTT. This gives the protein CASRQVYNSPLHF.

This clonotype was recorded many times. CDR3 coding DNA: TGTGCCAGCAGCTGGACAGGGGGAGCCCAGCATTTT. Amino acid sequence: CASSWTGGAQHF. The chain employs TRBV7-2 and TRBJ1-5; the match to TRBD1 covers 10 bases. The V segment lost 4 bases and the J segment 11 bases; nucleotides outside the gene matches: 2. Germline lookup yields CDR1 SGHTA and CDR2 FQGNSA. CDR3 size: 12 residues.

This clonotype was seen more than once but under ten times. This chain links TRBV27 with TRBJ2-3; 8 bases align to TRBD2. The CDR3 runs 18 residues. Germline CDR1 is MNHEY and CDR2 is SMNVEV (reference sequence). The V segment lost 7 bases and the J segment 2 bases; nucleotides outside the gene matches: 17. The CDR3 DNA follows: TGTGCCAGCATTAAGCGGGGGACCTCTGCGGGAGTCACAGATACGCAGTATTTT. Protein sequence: CASIKRGTSAGVTDTQYF.